One sample yielded the 9 T cell receptor beta chains listed below, sequenced in a study of T cell responses to AZD1222 COVID-19 vaccine. Sequencing used immunoSEQ multiplex PCR; TCRdb keeps in-frame clones, though not all of them. The sample carries about 78,000 clones, over 80% recorded once. The source was peripheral blood, collected on day 0 of AZD1222 vaccination. These receptors all come from an adult in good health.

The chain links TRBV6-5 to TRBJ2-1, with 9 nucleotides matching TRBD2. Germline V lookup: CDR1 MNHEY, CDR2 SVGAGI. The CDR3 is 14 residues long. V lost 8 bases, J lost 4 bases, and 6 bases stayed unmatched. CDR3 loop: CASESSGVYNEQFF. CDR3 DNA sequence: TGTGCCAGCGAGTCTAGCGGGGTGTACAATGAGCAGTTCTTC.

This chain connects TRBV19 to TRBJ1-4; no clear D. From germline, CDR1 is LNHDA and CDR2 SQIVND (reference sequence). V was shortened by 5 bases and J by 6 bases, with 16 bases between the two germline ends. The length of the CDR3 is 15 residues. CDR3 region: CASSPSRGRDEKLFF. In DNA, the CDR3 is TGTGCCAGTAGTCCCAGCCGAGGACGAGATGAAAAACTGTTTTTT.

This clone showed up just a few times. The CDR3 region has the DNA TGTGCCAGCAGCTTAGGGGGAAACACCATATATTTT. Translation: CASSLGGNTIYF. The genes are TRBV5-6 and TRBJ1-3; unclear D gene. Germline assignment: CDR1 SGHDT and CDR2 YYEEEE. The length of the CDR3 is 12 residues. V shed 2 bases and J shed 4 bases, with 4 bases lying between them.

This clone was detected a few times. This chain connects TRBV7-9 to TRBJ1-1; no firm D call. Between the trimmed V and J ends, which lost 3 bases and 4 bases, there was a span of 18 bases. CDR1 SEHNR and CDR2 FQNEAQ come from the germline V gene (reference sequence). The length of the CDR3 is 16 residues. The DNA for the CDR3 is TGTGCCAGCAGCTTGGGGTTCCGCGTGGGCGCCACTGAAGCTTTCTTT. Translation: CASSLGFRVGATEAFF.

The chain is built from TRBV29-1 and TRBJ2-7; TRBD2 matches at 10 bases. The CDR3 runs 14 residues. The germline V gene has CDR1 SQVTM and CDR2 ANQGSEA. After removal of 3 bases from V and 7 bases from J, the junction contained 9 bases not matched to a gene. CDR3 sequence (DNA): TGCAGCGTTGAGGTTAGCGGGAGGTCGAGGGAGCAGTACTTC. It yields the protein CSVEVSGRSREQYF.

This clone was detected once. This CDR3 reads CASSPGLRRGETQYF. CDR3 sequence (DNA): TGCGCCAGCAGTCCGGGACTTAGGAGAGGGGAGACCCAGTACTTC. The V call is TRBV23-1, the J call TRBJ2-5, with D possibly matching TRBD2 (6 bases). TRBV23-1 is given ORF status, its function remaining uncertain. The length of the CDR3 is 15 residues. Trimming shortened V by 4 bases and J by 5 bases, and 17 bases separated the two germline ends.

The chain uses TRBV12-5 and TRBJ1-5; D is uncertain. The V end lost 4 bases, the J end lost 7 bases, and 5 bases lay between the germline ends. CDR1 is LGHNT, CDR2 FRNRAP, per germline. The CDR3 has 11 residues. CDR3 DNA sequence: TGTGCTAGTGGTTCTCTGCAGCCCCAGCATTTT. Residues: CASGSLQPQHF.

This sequence joins TRBV10-3 and TRBJ2-7; D gene uncertain. Germline CDR1 ENHRY, CDR2 SYGVKD. The germline V and J ends were trimmed by 0 bases and 3 bases, with 6 bases remaining between them. There are 13 residues in the CDR3. CDR3 nucleotide sequence: TGTGCCATCAGTGAGTCGTGGGACTACGAGCAGTACTTC. It translates to CAISESWDYEQYF.

This clone was counted a single time. The chain couples TRBV5-4 to TRBJ2-1; D could derive from TRBD1 or TRBD2 (5 bases each). V lost 3 bases and J 2 bases, leaving 15 bases between the germline ends. The CDR3 extends over 16 amino acids. The V gene's germline CDR1 is SGHNT and CDR2 YYREEE (reference sequence). Written as DNA, the CDR3 is TGTGCCAGCAGCTCGGGGCTTGGCGGCCCCTACAATGAGCAGTTCTTC. This codes for CASSSGLGGPYNEQFF.